Reported below is one TCR beta chain. Following autologous stem cell transplantation, relapse occurred in every patient, and exposure to brentuximab vedotin varied. Trimming took 6 bases from V and 7 from J; bases not matched to a gene: 4. The CDR3 consists of 13 residues. Germline V lookup: CDR1 SEHNR, CDR2 FQNEAQ (reference sequence). TCRdb's table, derived via immunoSEQ multiplex PCR, lists solely in-frame clones and lacks some. The sample carries 95,000 to 100,000 clones, approximately 90% recorded once. The source of the sample is a study of PD-1 blockade in classical Hodgkin lymphoma. V gene TRBV7-9 combines with J gene TRBJ1-2; 11 bases align to TRBD1. The source material was peripheral blood mononuclear cells (PBMCs), sampled before the second cycle of nivolumab. This receptor was identified in a human donor with classical Hodgkin lymphoma. The CDR3 DNA reads TGTGCCAGCAGACCCGGGACAGGGGGTGGCTACACCTTC. Translated, it gives CASRPGTGGGYTF.